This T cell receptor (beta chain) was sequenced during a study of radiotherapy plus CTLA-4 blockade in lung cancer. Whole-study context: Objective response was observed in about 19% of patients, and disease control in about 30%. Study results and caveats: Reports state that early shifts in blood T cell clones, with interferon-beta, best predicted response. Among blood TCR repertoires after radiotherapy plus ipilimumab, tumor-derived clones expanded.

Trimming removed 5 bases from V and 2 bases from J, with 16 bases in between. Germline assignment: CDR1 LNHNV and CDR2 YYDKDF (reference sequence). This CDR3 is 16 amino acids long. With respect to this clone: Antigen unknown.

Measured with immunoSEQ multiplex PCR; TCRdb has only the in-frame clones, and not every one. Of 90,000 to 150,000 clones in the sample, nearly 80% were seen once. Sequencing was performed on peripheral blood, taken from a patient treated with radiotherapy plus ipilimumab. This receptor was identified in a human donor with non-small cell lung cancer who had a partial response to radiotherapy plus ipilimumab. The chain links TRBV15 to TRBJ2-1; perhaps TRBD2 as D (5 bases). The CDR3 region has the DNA TGTGCCACCAGCCCCGCCTCTGCGGGTACCTACAATGAGCAGTTCTTC. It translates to CATSPASAGTYNEQFF.